This TCR beta chain was captured in a study of blood T cells in healthy people across ages. The CDR3 has 19 amino acids. Germline trimming cut 1 base from V and 2 bases from J; bases unmatched to any gene: 16. From germline, CDR1 is LGHNA and CDR2 YSLEER. Through a sample-barcoded 5' primer and a J-beta primer mix, a second PCR was run for about 6 to 11 cycles. TCRdb independently ran MiXCR on the 5' RACE reads; one entry per CDR3 protein. This sample has about 1.4 million distinct CDR3 sequences, with 45% to 70% found just once. The genes are TRBV4-3 and TRBJ2-7, with 8 bases identical to TRBD2. Input material: blood. This sequence was found in a man younger than 35 in good health. For the CDR3, the DNA is TGCGCCAGCAGCCAAGCATTAGCGGGGAACTACGAAGCCGCCTACGAGCAGTACTTC. Protein: CASSQALAGNYEAAYEQYF.